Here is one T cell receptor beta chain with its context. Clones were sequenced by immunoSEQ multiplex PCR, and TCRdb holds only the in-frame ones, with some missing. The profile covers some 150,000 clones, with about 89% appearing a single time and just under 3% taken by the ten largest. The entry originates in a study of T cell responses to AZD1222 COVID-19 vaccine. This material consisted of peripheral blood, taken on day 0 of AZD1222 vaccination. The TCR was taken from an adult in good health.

The CDR3 sequence: CATSSSGIRSDTQYF. The CDR3 DNA reads as TGTGCCACCAGCAGTAGCGGGATTCGGTCAGATACGCAGTATTTT. The chain employs TRBV15 and TRBJ2-3; the match to TRBD2 covers 8 bases. V shed 3 bases and J 4 bases; nucleotides not matched to a gene: 6. CDR3 size: 15 residues. Germline V gene sequence: CDR1 LNHNV, CDR2 YYDKDF (reference sequence).